The source of this T cell receptor beta chain is a study of blood T cell repertoires in COVID-19. At the level of the study: Both acute and convalescent COVID-19 samples were obtained from the United States, Italy and Spain. Sources were T cells, B-cell-depleted T cells, or PBMCs; the material itself was cDNA or gDNA.

Original data processing: The assay estimated nucleated cells by amplifying reference gene primers. Produced via immunoSEQ multiplex PCR; TCRdb's table is partial and in-frame only. That table is the source of V, J and clone size, and D and trimming were worked out from the DNA. The repertoire holds 100,000 to 150,000 clones, with approximately 84% as singletons. The CDR3 runs to 15 residues. V was cut by 9 bases and J by 0 bases, with 12 bases left in between. In germline, CDR1 is MRHNA, CDR2 SNTAGT. The TCR comes from a woman aged 80 or older with acute or convalescent COVID-19. The rearrangement uses TRBV6-4 and TRBJ1-6; a possible D gene is TRBD1 (6 bases). The material sequenced was peripheral blood. CDR3 bases: TGTGCCAGTGCCCAGGACAGCTCCTATAATTCACCCCTCCACTTT. Translation gives CASAQDSSYNSPLHF.